This TCR beta chain comes out of a study of spatial heterogeneity in lung cancer. Study context: A total of about 73 untreated early-stage non-small cell lung cancer patients served as donors. Across the raw uncorrected reads, a unique TCR and UMI combination was observed, on average, more than ten times. Points from the study as a whole: Resection saw ubiquitous expanded tumor TCRs appear in blood more than follow-up did.

Stated time point: blood at routine non-recurrence follow-up after resection. TCRs were sequenced from unsorted whole RNA of tumor, nontumor lung or PBMC. Unmatched junction bases numbered 6, after V lost 6 bases and J lost 1 base. The CDR3 has 17 residues. This clonotype was counted ten times or more. Its specificity is unknown. TCRdb reanalysed the 5' RACE reads using MiXCR and keeps one entry per CDR3 protein. There are 25,000 to 30,000 distinct CDR3 sequences in the sample; around 6% occur only once, and around 20% lies in the top ten. This receptor was identified in a male donor with early-stage non-small cell lung cancer. The source was PBMCs, collected at follow-up. The V gene is TRBV12-3 or TRBV12-4, the J gene TRBJ2-3; 14 bases match TRBD2. As DNA, the CDR3 is TGTGCCAGCAGCCCCGGGACTAGCGGGGGTGGCACAGATACGCAGTATTTT. Translating it yields CASSPGTSGGGTDTQYF.